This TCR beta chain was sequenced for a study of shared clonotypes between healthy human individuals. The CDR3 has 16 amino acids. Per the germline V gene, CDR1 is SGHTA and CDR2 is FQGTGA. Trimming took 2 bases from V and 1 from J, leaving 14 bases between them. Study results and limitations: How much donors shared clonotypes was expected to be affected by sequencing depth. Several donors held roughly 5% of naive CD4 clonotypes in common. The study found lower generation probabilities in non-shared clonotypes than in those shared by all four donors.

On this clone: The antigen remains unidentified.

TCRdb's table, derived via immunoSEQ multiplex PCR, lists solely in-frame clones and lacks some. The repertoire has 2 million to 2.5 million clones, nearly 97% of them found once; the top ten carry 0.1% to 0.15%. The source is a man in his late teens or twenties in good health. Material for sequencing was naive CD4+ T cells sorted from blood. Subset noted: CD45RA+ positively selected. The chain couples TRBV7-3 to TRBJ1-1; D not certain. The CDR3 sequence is CASSLFVEVGNTEAFF. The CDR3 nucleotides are TGTGCCAGCAGCTTATTCGTGGAAGTTGGGAACACTGAAGCTTTCTTT.